The rows below give T cell receptor beta chains drawn from one sample of a study of shared clonotypes between healthy human individuals. Profiling relied on immunoSEQ multiplex PCR, and the TCRdb table lists in-frame clones only, not all of them. The table records about 2.3 million clones, 93% of them present only once. The specimen sequenced was naive CD4+ T cells from PBMCs. Receptors were obtained from a man between 18 and 29 years old in good health. Some clones in this sample may be carry-over from other donors' samples. Each CDR3 is given with its conserved first and last residue. Each record gives: J gene, V gene, clone size, D gene, CDR3 protein, CDR3 DNA. A D gene is named only where the DNA matches it firmly. Not all rows give a size; the values are once, few, many and, for expanded clones, a class.

j_gene: TRBJ2-3; v_gene: TRBV6-1; abundance: -; d_gene: -; CDR3aa: CASRGSVNLRDTQYF; CDR3nt: TGTGCCAGCAGGGGTTCTGTGAACCTTAGGGATACGCAGTATTTT
j_gene: TRBJ2-1; v_gene: TRBV4-1; abundance: once; d_gene: -; CDR3aa: CASSLPGHKAYNEQFF; CDR3nt: TGCGCCAGCAGCCTTCCGGGCCATAAGGCCTACAATGAGCAGTTCTTC
j_gene: TRBJ1-3; v_gene: TRBV5-4; abundance: -; d_gene: -; CDR3aa: CASSTGLNSGNTIYF; CDR3nt: TGTGCCAGCAGCACCGGACTGAACTCTGGAAACACCATATATTTT
j_gene: TRBJ2-2; v_gene: TRBV18; abundance: -; d_gene: -; CDR3aa: CASSSGNTGELFF; CDR3nt: TGTGCCAGCTCAAGCGGGAACACCGGGGAGCTGTTTTTT
j_gene: TRBJ2-5; v_gene: TRBV4-1; abundance: -; d_gene: TRBD2; CDR3aa: CASSQGLAGGWGQETQYF; CDR3nt: TGCGCCAGCAGCCAAGGACTAGCGGGAGGATGGGGCCAAGAGACCCAGTACTTC
j_gene: TRBJ1-5; v_gene: TRBV9; abundance: -; d_gene: -; CDR3aa: CASSQGDNQPQHF; CDR3nt: TGTGCCAGCAGCCAGGGAGACAATCAGCCCCAGCATTTT
j_gene: TRBJ2-7; v_gene: TRBV28; abundance: -; d_gene: -; CDR3aa: CASRRTAVNYEQYF; CDR3nt: TGTGCCAGCAGGAGGACGGCTGTTAACTACGAGCAGTACTTC
j_gene: TRBJ2-1; v_gene: TRBV7-2; abundance: -; d_gene: -; CDR3aa: CASSSGQFVEQFF; CDR3nt: TGTGCCAGCAGCTCAGGACAGTTCGTTGAGCAGTTCTTC
j_gene: TRBJ1-5; v_gene: TRBV30; abundance: -; d_gene: -; CDR3aa: CAWSPRDLGNQPQHF; CDR3nt: TGTGCCTGGAGTCCTCGGGACTTGGGCAATCAGCCCCAGCATTTT
j_gene: TRBJ2-3; v_gene: TRBV7-3; abundance: -; d_gene: TRBD2; CDR3aa: CASSLSLAADTQYF; CDR3nt: TGTGCCAGCAGCTTATCACTAGCGGCAGATACGCAGTATTTT
j_gene: TRBJ2-1; v_gene: TRBV7-3; abundance: -; d_gene: -; CDR3aa: CASSSNSAAGGPGGEQFF; CDR3nt: TGTGCCAGCAGCTCCAACTCGGCGGCCGGGGGTCCCGGGGGTGAGCAGTTCTTC
j_gene: TRBJ2-1; v_gene: TRBV9; abundance: -; d_gene: TRBD2; CDR3aa: CASSVVSGRYNEQFF; CDR3nt: TGTGCCAGCAGCGTAGTTAGCGGGAGGTACAATGAGCAGTTCTTC
j_gene: TRBJ1-1; v_gene: TRBV9; abundance: -; d_gene: -; CDR3aa: CASSVAPRGTEAFF; CDR3nt: TGTGCCAGCAGCGTAGCCCCCAGGGGAACTGAAGCTTTCTTT
j_gene: TRBJ1-1; v_gene: TRBV5-1; abundance: -; d_gene: TRBD1; CDR3aa: CASSSEGQGAYFGTEAFF; CDR3nt: TGCGCCAGCAGCTCGGAAGGACAGGGGGCATATTTTGGCACTGAAGCTTTCTTT
j_gene: TRBJ2-3; v_gene: TRBV5-1; abundance: -; d_gene: -; CDR3aa: CASEIEGGRGDTQYF; CDR3nt: TGCGCCAGTGAAATAGAGGGGGGGCGCGGAGATACGCAGTATTTT
j_gene: TRBJ2-1; v_gene: TRBV11-2; abundance: -; d_gene: TRBD2; CDR3aa: CASSLLGGGGNEQFF; CDR3nt: TGTGCCAGCAGCCTACTCGGCGGGGGAGGGAATGAGCAGTTCTTC
j_gene: TRBJ2-7; v_gene: TRBV6-1; abundance: -; d_gene: -; CDR3aa: CASSEPRQSGQYF; CDR3nt: TGTGCCAGCAGTGAACCACGACAATCGGGGCAGTACTTC
j_gene: TRBJ2-7; v_gene: TRBV28; abundance: -; d_gene: TRBD2; CDR3aa: CASSSSGRGLEQYF; CDR3nt: TGTGCCAGCAGTTCGTCAGGGAGGGGTCTCGAGCAGTACTTC
j_gene: TRBJ2-5; v_gene: TRBV7-9; abundance: -; d_gene: -; CDR3aa: CASSLRRETQYF; CDR3nt: TGTGCCAGCAGCTTGCGGAGGGAGACCCAGTACTTC
j_gene: TRBJ1-5; v_gene: TRBV5-1; abundance: few; d_gene: TRBD1; CDR3aa: CASSLDRGDQPQHF; CDR3nt: TGCGCCAGCAGCTTGGACAGGGGCGATCAGCCCCAGCATTTT
j_gene: TRBJ1-1; v_gene: TRBV4-1; abundance: -; d_gene: -; CDR3aa: CASTQRWGDTEAFF; CDR3nt: TGCGCCAGCACTCAGCGGTGGGGGGACACTGAAGCTTTCTTT
j_gene: TRBJ1-4; v_gene: TRBV18; abundance: -; d_gene: -; CDR3aa: CASSPGQWGPKGKLFF; CDR3nt: TGTGCCAGCTCACCCGGACAGTGGGGGCCTAAGGGAAAACTGTTTTTT
j_gene: TRBJ1-4; v_gene: TRBV6-1; abundance: -; d_gene: -; CDR3aa: CASSARTGNIEKLFF; CDR3nt: TGTGCCAGCAGTGCACGGACGGGGAATATTGAAAAACTGTTTTTT
j_gene: TRBJ2-1; v_gene: TRBV7-9; abundance: -; d_gene: -; CDR3aa: CASSLDVVMGEQFF; CDR3nt: TGTGCCAGCAGCTTAGATGTAGTCATGGGTGAGCAGTTCTTC
j_gene: TRBJ2-3; v_gene: TRBV5-4; abundance: -; d_gene: -; CDR3aa: CASSEPAEIRTDTQYF; CDR3nt: TGTGCCAGCAGCGAGCCAGCGGAGATACGCACAGATACGCAGTATTTT
j_gene: TRBJ2-3; v_gene: TRBV5-4; abundance: -; d_gene: -; CDR3aa: CASSSYSDTQYF; CDR3nt: TGTGCCAGCAGCTCGTATTCGGATACGCAGTATTTT
j_gene: TRBJ2-1; v_gene: TRBV7-2; abundance: -; d_gene: -; CDR3aa: CASSPQLNSYNEQFF; CDR3nt: TGTGCCAGCAGCCCCCAACTTAACTCCTACAATGAGCAGTTCTTC
j_gene: TRBJ1-1; v_gene: TRBV18; abundance: -; d_gene: TRBD1; CDR3aa: CASSPPVRGPTEAFF; CDR3nt: TGTGCCAGCTCACCACCGGTCAGGGGGCCCACTGAAGCTTTCTTT
j_gene: TRBJ2-2; v_gene: TRBV9; abundance: once; d_gene: -; CDR3aa: CASTAGGELFF; CDR3nt: TGTGCCAGCACCGCGGGCGGGGAGCTGTTTTTT
j_gene: TRBJ1-1; v_gene: TRBV6-1; abundance: -; d_gene: -; CDR3aa: CASSLNREVTEAFF; CDR3nt: TGTGCCAGCAGTTTAAACAGGGAAGTCACTGAAGCTTTCTTT
j_gene: TRBJ2-3; v_gene: TRBV5-5; abundance: -; d_gene: -; CDR3aa: CASSSNWAGSTDTQYF; CDR3nt: TGTGCCAGCAGCTCCAACTGGGCGGGAAGCACAGATACGCAGTATTTT
j_gene: TRBJ2-1; v_gene: TRBV2; abundance: -; d_gene: TRBD1; CDR3aa: CASSELGQGHEQFF; CDR3nt: TGTGCCAGCAGTGAGCTTGGACAGGGCCATGAGCAGTTCTTC
j_gene: TRBJ2-7; v_gene: TRBV9; abundance: -; d_gene: -; CDR3aa: CASSTFLGEQYF; CDR3nt: TGTGCCAGCAGCACCTTCCTCGGCGAGCAGTACTTC
j_gene: TRBJ1-2; v_gene: TRBV12-5; abundance: -; d_gene: -; CDR3aa: CASARQGQLYGYTF; CDR3nt: TGTGCTAGTGCCCGACAAGGACAGCTCTATGGCTACACCTTC
j_gene: TRBJ2-7; v_gene: TRBV4-1; abundance: -; d_gene: -; CDR3aa: CASSQEAARGSYEQYF; CDR3nt: TGCGCCAGCAGCCAAGAGGCGGCCAGGGGATCCTACGAGCAGTACTTC
j_gene: TRBJ1-1; v_gene: TRBV18; abundance: few; d_gene: -; CDR3aa: CASSPAVRLEAFF; CDR3nt: TGTGCCAGCTCACCCGCCGTGAGACTAGAAGCTTTCTTT
j_gene: TRBJ1-2; v_gene: TRBV2; abundance: -; d_gene: -; CDR3aa: CASSESLAAKYTF; CDR3nt: TGTGCCAGCAGTGAAAGTTTGGCGGCGAAGTACACCTTC
j_gene: TRBJ1-1; v_gene: TRBV18; abundance: -; d_gene: -; CDR3aa: CASSGGNTEAFF; CDR3nt: TGTGCCAGCTCCGGGGGGAACACTGAAGCTTTCTTT
j_gene: TRBJ2-7; v_gene: TRBV10-3; abundance: -; d_gene: TRBD1; CDR3aa: CANSGFPGQGSHEQYF; CDR3nt: TGTGCCAACTCAGGTTTTCCGGGACAGGGGAGCCACGAGCAGTACTTC
j_gene: TRBJ2-3; v_gene: TRBV5-1; abundance: -; d_gene: -; CDR3aa: CASSLSGRTDTQYF; CDR3nt: TGCGCCAGCAGCTTGTCGGGCCGCACAGATACGCAGTATTTT
j_gene: TRBJ1-1; v_gene: TRBV2; abundance: -; d_gene: -; CDR3aa: CASSLGYPMNTEAFF; CDR3nt: TGTGCCAGCAGTTTGGGCTACCCAATGAACACTGAAGCTTTCTTT
j_gene: TRBJ2-2; v_gene: TRBV30; abundance: -; d_gene: -; CDR3aa: CAWSVQAWRAGELFF; CDR3nt: TGTGCCTGGAGTGTACAGGCCTGGCGGGCCGGGGAGCTGTTTTTT
j_gene: TRBJ2-7; v_gene: TRBV21-1; abundance: -; d_gene: -; CDR3aa: CASSKARVSYEQYF; CDR3nt: TGTGCCAGCAGCAAAGCGCGAGTTTCCTACGAGCAGTACTTC
j_gene: TRBJ1-2; v_gene: TRBV5-1; abundance: -; d_gene: TRBD1; CDR3aa: CASRRGQDYGYTF; CDR3nt: TGCGCCAGCAGACGGGGACAGGACTATGGCTACACCTTC
j_gene: TRBJ2-2; v_gene: TRBV11-2; abundance: -; d_gene: -; CDR3aa: CASSLSGANTGELFF; CDR3nt: TGTGCCAGCAGCTTATCAGGGGCGAACACCGGGGAGCTGTTTTTT
j_gene: TRBJ1-1; v_gene: TRBV10-3; abundance: -; d_gene: -; CDR3aa: CAISDSRDWNTEAFF; CDR3nt: TGTGCCATCAGTGATAGCCGGGACTGGAACACTGAAGCTTTCTTT
j_gene: TRBJ1-4; v_gene: TRBV27; abundance: -; d_gene: -; CDR3aa: CASSRGTAEKLFF; CDR3nt: TGTGCCAGCAGTCGCGGGACCGCCGAAAAACTGTTTTTT
j_gene: TRBJ2-2; v_gene: TRBV5-8; abundance: -; d_gene: -; CDR3aa: CASSPRSGLSTGELFF; CDR3nt: TGTGCCAGCAGCCCTAGAAGTGGGTTAAGTACCGGGGAGCTGTTTTTT
j_gene: TRBJ1-1; v_gene: TRBV6-5; abundance: -; d_gene: -; CDR3aa: CATGANTEAFF; CDR3nt: TGTGCCACAGGGGCGAACACTGAAGCTTTCTTT
j_gene: TRBJ2-7; v_gene: TRBV19; abundance: -; d_gene: TRBD1; CDR3aa: CASSIGTGSYSYEQYF; CDR3nt: TGTGCCAGTAGTATTGGGACAGGGAGTTACTCCTACGAGCAGTACTTC
j_gene: TRBJ2-7; v_gene: TRBV6-1; abundance: -; d_gene: -; CDR3aa: CASSYGGAGTYEQYF; CDR3nt: TGTGCCAGCAGCTACGGGGGCGCGGGGACCTACGAGCAGTACTTC
j_gene: TRBJ2-7; v_gene: TRBV11-2; abundance: -; d_gene: -; CDR3aa: CASSEGLRTREQYF; CDR3nt: TGTGCCAGCAGCGAGGGGCTCCGTACACGCGAGCAGTACTTC
j_gene: TRBJ2-2; v_gene: TRBV2; abundance: -; d_gene: -; CDR3aa: CASKAANTGELFF; CDR3nt: TGTGCCAGCAAGGCGGCAAACACCGGGGAGCTGTTTTTT
j_gene: TRBJ2-7; v_gene: TRBV28; abundance: -; d_gene: TRBD2; CDR3aa: CASKGLAGAWEQYF; CDR3nt: TGTGCCAGCAAGGGGCTAGCGGGAGCATGGGAGCAGTACTTC
j_gene: TRBJ1-2; v_gene: TRBV5-1; abundance: -; d_gene: -; CDR3aa: CASSWTVVDDYTF; CDR3nt: TGCGCCAGCAGCTGGACGGTGGTTGATGACTACACCTTC
j_gene: TRBJ2-7; v_gene: TRBV28; abundance: -; d_gene: -; CDR3aa: CASSPRRRPSSYEQYF; CDR3nt: TGTGCCAGCAGCCCCCGGAGGCGGCCCTCATCCTACGAGCAGTACTTC
j_gene: TRBJ2-2; v_gene: TRBV5-1; abundance: -; d_gene: TRBD1; CDR3aa: CASSPRDSLATGELFF; CDR3nt: TGCGCCAGCAGCCCGAGGGACAGCTTAGCCACCGGGGAGCTGTTTTTT
j_gene: TRBJ2-1; v_gene: TRBV12-5; abundance: -; d_gene: -; CDR3aa: CASGTAPYNEQFF; CDR3nt: TGTGCTAGTGGCACAGCGCCCTACAATGAGCAGTTCTTC